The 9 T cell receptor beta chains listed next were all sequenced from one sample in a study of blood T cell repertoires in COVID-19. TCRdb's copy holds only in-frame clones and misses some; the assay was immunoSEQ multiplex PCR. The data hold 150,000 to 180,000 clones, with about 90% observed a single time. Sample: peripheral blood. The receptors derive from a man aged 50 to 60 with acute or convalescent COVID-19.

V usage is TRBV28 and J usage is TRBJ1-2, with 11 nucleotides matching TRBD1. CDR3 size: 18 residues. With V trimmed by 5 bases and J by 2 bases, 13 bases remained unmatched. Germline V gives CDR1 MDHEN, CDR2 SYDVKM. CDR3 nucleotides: TGTGCCAGCAGTCCATTGGGGACAGGGGGATCTTACAACTATGGCTACACCTTC. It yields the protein CASSPLGTGGSYNYGYTF.

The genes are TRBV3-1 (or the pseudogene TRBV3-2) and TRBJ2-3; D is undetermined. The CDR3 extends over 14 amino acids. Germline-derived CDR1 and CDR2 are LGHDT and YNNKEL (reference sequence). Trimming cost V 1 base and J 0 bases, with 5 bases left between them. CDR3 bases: TGTGCCAGCAGCCAAGTGGCTAGCACAGATACGCAGTATTTT. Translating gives CASSQVASTDTQYF.

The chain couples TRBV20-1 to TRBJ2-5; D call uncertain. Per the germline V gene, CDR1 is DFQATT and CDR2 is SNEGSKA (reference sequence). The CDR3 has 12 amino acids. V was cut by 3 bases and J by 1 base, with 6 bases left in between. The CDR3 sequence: CSASGSQETQYF. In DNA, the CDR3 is TGCAGTGCTAGTGGCAGCCAAGAGACCCAGTACTTC.

The CDR3: CAWSAGGYEQYF. The CDR3 DNA is TGTGCCTGGAGTGCGGGAGGGTACGAGCAGTACTTC. This rearrangement joins TRBV30 to TRBJ2-7, with 8 bases aligning to TRBD2. CDR3 length equals 12 residues. The ends lost 1 base at V and 4 bases at J; junction bases unmatched: 0. The V gene's germline CDR1 is GTSNPN and CDR2 SVGIG (reference sequence).

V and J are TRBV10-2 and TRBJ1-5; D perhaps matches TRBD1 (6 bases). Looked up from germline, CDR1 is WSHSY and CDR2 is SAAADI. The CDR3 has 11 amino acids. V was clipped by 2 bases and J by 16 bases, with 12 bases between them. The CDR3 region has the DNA TGCGCCAGCAGTGAGACAGGGTTTTTCCATTTT. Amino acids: CASSETGFFHF.

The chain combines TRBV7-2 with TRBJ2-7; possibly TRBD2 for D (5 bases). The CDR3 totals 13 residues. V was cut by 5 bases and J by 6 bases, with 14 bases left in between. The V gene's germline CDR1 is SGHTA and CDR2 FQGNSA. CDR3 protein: CASSPGSSLEQYF. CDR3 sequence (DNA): TGTGCCAGCAGCCCGGGGTCCTCTCTCGAGCAGTACTTC.

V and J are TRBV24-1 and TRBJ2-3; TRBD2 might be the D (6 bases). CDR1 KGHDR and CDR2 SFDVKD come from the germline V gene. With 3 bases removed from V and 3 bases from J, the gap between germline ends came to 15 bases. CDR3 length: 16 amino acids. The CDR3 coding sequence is TGTGCCACCAGTGATCGGAGGCCAGGACTAACAGATACGCAGTATTTT. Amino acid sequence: CATSDRRPGLTDTQYF.

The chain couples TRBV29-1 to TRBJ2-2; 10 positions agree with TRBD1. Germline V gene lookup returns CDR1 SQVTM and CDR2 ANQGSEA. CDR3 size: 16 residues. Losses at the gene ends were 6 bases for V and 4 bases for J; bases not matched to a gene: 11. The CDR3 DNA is TGCAGCGTCCTCCAGTACCGGGACAGGGGCACCGGGGAGCTGTTTTTT. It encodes CSVLQYRDRGTGELFF.

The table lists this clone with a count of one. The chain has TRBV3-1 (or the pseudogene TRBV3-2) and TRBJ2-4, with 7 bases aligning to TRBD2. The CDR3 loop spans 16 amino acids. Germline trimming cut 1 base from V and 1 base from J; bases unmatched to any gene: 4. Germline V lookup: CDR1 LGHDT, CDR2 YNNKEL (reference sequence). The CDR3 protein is CASSQGAGLAKNIQYF. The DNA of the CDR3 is TGTGCCAGCAGCCAAGGAGCGGGGCTCGCCAAAAACATTCAGTACTTC.